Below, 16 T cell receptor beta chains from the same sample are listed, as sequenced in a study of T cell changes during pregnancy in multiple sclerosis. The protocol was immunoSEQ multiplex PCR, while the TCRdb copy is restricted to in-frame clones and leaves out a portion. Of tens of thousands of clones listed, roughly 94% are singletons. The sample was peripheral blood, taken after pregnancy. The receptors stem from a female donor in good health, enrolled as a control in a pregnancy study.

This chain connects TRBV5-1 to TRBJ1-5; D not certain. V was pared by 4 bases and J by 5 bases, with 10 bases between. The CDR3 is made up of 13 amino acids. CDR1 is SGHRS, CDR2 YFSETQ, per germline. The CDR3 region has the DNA TGCGCCAGCAGCCGGGGTGGGGATCAGCCCCAGCATTTT. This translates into CASSRGGDQPQHF.

Here the CDR3 reads CASSPRLLAGSTDTQYF. The CDR3 DNA reads TGTGCCAGCAGCCCCCGGCTACTAGCGGGGTCGACAGATACGCAGTATTTT. The chain couples TRBV11-1 to TRBJ2-3; TRBD2 matches 10 bases. CDR1 is SGHAT, CDR2 FQDESV, per germline (reference sequence). The CDR3 runs 17 residues. The V segment lost 5 bases and the J segment 3 bases; nucleotides outside the gene matches: 11.

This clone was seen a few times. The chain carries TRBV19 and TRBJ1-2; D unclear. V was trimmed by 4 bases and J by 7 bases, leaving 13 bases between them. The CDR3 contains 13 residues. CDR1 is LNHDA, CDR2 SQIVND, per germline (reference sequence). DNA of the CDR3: TGTGCCAGTAGTACAAACCCACCGGGTGGCTACACCTTC. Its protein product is CASSTNPPGGYTF. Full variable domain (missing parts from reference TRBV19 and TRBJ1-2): DGGITQSPKYLFRKEGQNVTLSCEQNLNHDAMYWYRQDPGQGLRLIYYSQIVNDFQKGDIAEGYSVSREKKESFPLTVTSAQKNPTAFYLCASSTNPPGGYTFGSGTRLTVV.

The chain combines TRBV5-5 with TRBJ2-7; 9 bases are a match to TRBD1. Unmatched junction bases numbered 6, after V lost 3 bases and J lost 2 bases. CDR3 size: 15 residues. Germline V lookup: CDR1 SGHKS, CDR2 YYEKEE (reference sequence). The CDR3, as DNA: TGTGCCAGCAGCTCAATCCGGGACAGGGCCTACGAGCAGTACTTC. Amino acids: CASSSIRDRAYEQYF.

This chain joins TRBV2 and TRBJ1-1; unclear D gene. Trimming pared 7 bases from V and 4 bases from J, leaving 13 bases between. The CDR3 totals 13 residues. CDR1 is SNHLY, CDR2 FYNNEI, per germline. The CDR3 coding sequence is TGTGCCAGCAAGGTGACCACGGGCACTGAAGCTTTCTTT. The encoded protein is CASKVTTGTEAFF.

CDR3 region: CASSLDSGAGNTIYF. As DNA, the CDR3 is TGTGCCAGCAGCTTGGATTCAGGGGCCGGAAACACCATATATTTT. The V call is TRBV5-5, the J call TRBJ1-3, with a possible D match to TRBD1 (6 bases). There are 15 residues in the CDR3. V was pared by 0 bases and J by 4 bases, with 11 bases between. CDR1 is SGHKS and CDR2 is YYEKEE in the germline V gene (reference sequence).

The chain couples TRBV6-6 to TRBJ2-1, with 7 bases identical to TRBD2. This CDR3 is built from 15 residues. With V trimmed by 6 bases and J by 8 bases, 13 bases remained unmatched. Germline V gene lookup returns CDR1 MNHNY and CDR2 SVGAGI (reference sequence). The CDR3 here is CASRLQREGTDEQFF. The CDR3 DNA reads TGTGCCAGCAGACTTCAGCGGGAAGGGACGGATGAGCAGTTCTTC.

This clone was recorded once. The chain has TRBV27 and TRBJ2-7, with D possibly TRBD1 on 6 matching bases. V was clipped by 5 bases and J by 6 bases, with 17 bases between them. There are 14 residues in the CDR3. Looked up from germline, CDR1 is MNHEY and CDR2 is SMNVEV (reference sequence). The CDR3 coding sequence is TGTGCCAGCAGTCAAGGGGGATTGGGTCGCGAGCAGTACTTC. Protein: CASSQGGLGREQYF.

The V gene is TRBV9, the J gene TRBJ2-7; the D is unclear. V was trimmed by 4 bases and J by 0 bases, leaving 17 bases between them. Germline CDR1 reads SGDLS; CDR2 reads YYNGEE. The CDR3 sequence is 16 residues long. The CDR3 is CASSSMEFRSSYEQYF. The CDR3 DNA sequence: TGTGCCAGCAGCTCGATGGAATTTAGGAGCTCCTACGAGCAGTACTTC. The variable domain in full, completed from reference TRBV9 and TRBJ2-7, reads DSGVTQTPKHLITATGQRVTLRCSPRSGDLSVYWYQQSLDQGLQFLIQYYNGEERAKGNILERFSAQQFPDLHSELNLSSLELGDSALYFCASSSMEFRSSYEQYFGPGTRLTVT.

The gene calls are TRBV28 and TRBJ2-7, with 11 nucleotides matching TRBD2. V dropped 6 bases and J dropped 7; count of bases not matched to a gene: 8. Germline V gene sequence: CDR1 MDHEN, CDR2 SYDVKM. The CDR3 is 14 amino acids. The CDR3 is CASRLAGGTGEQYF. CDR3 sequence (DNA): TGTGCCAGCAGGTTAGCGGGAGGGACGGGAGAGCAGTACTTC.

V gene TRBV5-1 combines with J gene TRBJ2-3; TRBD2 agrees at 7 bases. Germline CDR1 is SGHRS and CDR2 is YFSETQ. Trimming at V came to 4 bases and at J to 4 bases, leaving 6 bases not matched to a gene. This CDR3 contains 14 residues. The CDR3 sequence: CASSERGWADTQYF. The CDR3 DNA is TGCGCCAGCAGCGAGCGGGGCTGGGCAGATACGCAGTATTTT.

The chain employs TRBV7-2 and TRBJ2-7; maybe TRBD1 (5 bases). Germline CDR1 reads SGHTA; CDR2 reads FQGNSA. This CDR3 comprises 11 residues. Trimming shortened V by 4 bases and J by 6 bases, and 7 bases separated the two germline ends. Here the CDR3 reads CASSSGFEQYF. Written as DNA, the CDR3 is TGTGCCAGCAGCTCAGGGTTCGAGCAGTACTTC. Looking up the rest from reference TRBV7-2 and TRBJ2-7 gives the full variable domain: GAGVSQSPSNKVTEKGKDVELRCDPISGHTALYWYRQSLGQGLEFLIYFQGNSAPDKSGLPSDRFSAERTGGSVSTLTIQRTQQEDSAVYLCASSSGFEQYFGPGTRLTVT.

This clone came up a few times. CDR3 sequence: CASSESGQELSYEQYF. In DNA, the CDR3 is TGTGCCAGCAGTGAATCCGGACAGGAGCTATCCTACGAGCAGTACTTC. This chain uses TRBV2 with TRBJ2-7; 7 bases are shared with TRBD1. The ends lost 2 bases at V and 1 base at J; junction bases unmatched: 8. Germline V gene sequence: CDR1 SNHLY, CDR2 FYNNEI. The CDR3 runs to 16 residues.

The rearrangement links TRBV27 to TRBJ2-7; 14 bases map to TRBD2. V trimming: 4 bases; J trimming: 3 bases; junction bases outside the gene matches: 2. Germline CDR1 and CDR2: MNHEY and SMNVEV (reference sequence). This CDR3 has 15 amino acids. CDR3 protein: CASSSTSGRVYEQYF. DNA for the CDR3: TGTGCCAGCAGTTCGACTAGCGGGAGGGTCTACGAGCAGTACTTC.

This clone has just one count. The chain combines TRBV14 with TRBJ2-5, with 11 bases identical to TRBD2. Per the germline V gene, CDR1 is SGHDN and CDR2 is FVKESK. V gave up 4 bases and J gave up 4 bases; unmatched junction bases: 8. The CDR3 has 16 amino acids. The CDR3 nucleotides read TGTGCCAGCAGCCGCCGACTAGCGGGAACCCGAGAGACCCAGTACTTC. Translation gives CASSRRLAGTRETQYF.

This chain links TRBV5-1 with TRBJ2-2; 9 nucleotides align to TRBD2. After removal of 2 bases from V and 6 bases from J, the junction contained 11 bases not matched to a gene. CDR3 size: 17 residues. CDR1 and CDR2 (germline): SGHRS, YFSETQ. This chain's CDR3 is CASSFKLAGAPPGELFF. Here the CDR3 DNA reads TGCGCCAGCAGCTTTAAATTAGCGGGAGCCCCCCCCGGGGAGCTGTTTTTT.